These 29 T cell receptor beta chains share one sample of origin, sequenced in a study of human T cells and chemical hapten exposure. The time point: patch test 2, 6 weeks after DPC sensitization. The treatment is: therapeutic diphenylcyclopropenone sensitization with weekly scalp DPC. TCRdb re-called the RACE reads through MiXCR, storing one row per CDR3 protein. Of approximately 100,000 distinct CDR3 sequences detected, 9.2% appear once; the ten largest clones hold about 3.1%. Sample: whole blood, taken in connection with sensitization to the hapten diphenylcyclopropenone (DPC). Receptor source: a middle-aged woman with alopecia areata. Some clones in this sample may be carry-over from other donors' samples.

This clonotype was seen a handful of times. Here the CDR3 reads CSATTGSGQPQHF. DNA for the CDR3: TGCAGCGCAACGACAGGGTCGGGACAGCCCCAGCATTTT. The genes are TRBV29-1 and TRBJ1-5; 7 bases map to TRBD1. The germline V gene has CDR1 SQVTM and CDR2 ANQGSEA. J was trimmed by 7 bases and V by 7 bases; bases with no gene match: 10. This CDR3 contains 13 residues.

This clonotype was recorded at least ten times. This chain joins TRBV20-1 and TRBJ1-1; 8 positions match TRBD1. Germline V gene data show CDR1 as DFQATT and CDR2 as SNEGSKA (reference sequence). Trimming removed 0 bases from V and 0 bases from J; junction bases left unmatched: 6. The CDR3 runs 16 residues. The CDR3 here is CSARDWDRYMNTEAFF. Here the CDR3 DNA reads TGCAGTGCTAGAGATTGGGACAGGTACATGAACACTGAAGCTTTCTTT.

The V gene is TRBV6-5, the J gene TRBJ1-3, with a possible D match to TRBD1 (6 bases). Germline CDR1 reads MNHEY; CDR2 reads SVGAGI. Trimming removed 2 bases from V and 7 bases from J, with 15 bases in between. The CDR3 is 15 residues long. The CDR3 DNA reads TGTGCCAGCAGTTACACCCCAGGGGCTCGGAACACCATATATTTT. This sequence encodes CASSYTPGARNTIYF.

The sample holds many counts of this clonotype. V is TRBV6-2 or TRBV6-3 and J is TRBJ2-1; 7 nucleotides align to TRBD1. This CDR3 spans 16 amino acids. The ends lost 5 bases at V and 5 bases at J; junction bases unmatched: 12. Germline lookup yields CDR1 MNHEY and CDR2 SVGEGT. The CDR3 is CASSNADRVDNNEQFF. Here the CDR3 DNA reads TGTGCCAGCAGTAACGCCGACAGGGTTGATAACAATGAGCAGTTCTTC.

This clonotype came up many times. This chain links TRBV6-5 with TRBJ2-3; D may correspond to TRBD1 or TRBD2 (5 bases each). CDR1 MNHEY and CDR2 SVGAGI come from the germline V gene. This CDR3 is 11 amino acids long. Trimming took off 2 bases at V and 11 bases at J, with 8 bases between the two ends. The CDR3 region has the DNA TGTGCCAGCAGTTACAGAGGGGAGCAGTATTTT. Translating gives CASSYRGEQYF.

A few counts support this clonotype. The rearrangement links TRBV29-1 to TRBJ2-2; D call uncertain. CDR1 SQVTM and CDR2 ANQGSEA come from the germline V gene. V gave up 3 bases and J gave up 1 base, with 6 bases separating them. The CDR3 is 13 amino acids. The CDR3 protein is CSVDWGNTGELFF. CDR3 DNA sequence: TGCAGCGTTGATTGGGGGAACACCGGGGAGCTGTTTTTT.

This clonotype was observed a handful of times. CDR3 nucleotide sequence: TGCGCCAGCAGCCACCAGACTAGCGGGGGAACGTCGGATACGCAGTATTTT. This gives the protein CASSHQTSGGTSDTQYF. The chain links TRBV4-3 to TRBJ2-3; 12 bases fit TRBD2. Looked up from germline, CDR1 is LGHNA and CDR2 is YSLEER. This CDR3 spans 17 amino acids. The V segment lost 3 bases and the J segment 6 bases; nucleotides outside the gene matches: 10.

At least ten counts were recorded for this clonotype. V gene TRBV6-2 or TRBV6-3 combines with J gene TRBJ2-5; no definite D call. Germline-derived CDR1 and CDR2 are MNHEY and SVGEGT. Deletions cut 7 bases from V and 3 bases from J, with 9 bases between. The CDR3 extends over 12 amino acids. In DNA, the CDR3 is TGTGCCAGCACCTACCCCGAAGAGACCCAGTACTTC. Encoded protein: CASTYPEETQYF.

This clonotype was seen repeatedly, ten times or more. The V call is TRBV29-1, the J call TRBJ1-1; no firm D call. This CDR3 region has 12 residues. V dropped 7 bases and J dropped 3 bases, with 12 bases sitting between them. CDR1 and CDR2 from the germline V gene are SQVTM and ANQGSEA. The CDR3 sequence: CSGVRADTEAFF. CDR3 bases: TGCAGCGGGGTGCGAGCGGACACTGAAGCTTTCTTT.

This clonotype was detected ten times or more. V gene TRBV5-4 combines with J gene TRBJ2-5; the D gene is possibly TRBD1 (6 bases). The CDR3 has 14 amino acids. Germline CDR1 is SGHNT and CDR2 is YYREEE (reference sequence). V was pared by 8 bases and J by 10 bases, with 24 bases between. CDR3 DNA: TGTGCCAGTTCCATTCGGGACACCGGTGATGGCCAGTACTTC. Protein product: CASSIRDTGDGQYF.

This clonotype appeared many times. The chain combines TRBV6-5 with TRBJ2-1, with D tentatively TRBD1 (6 bases). V was pared by 2 bases and J by 3 bases, with 11 bases between. The CDR3 loop spans 15 amino acids. Germline V lookup: CDR1 MNHEY, CDR2 SVGAGI. CDR3 sequence reads: CASSYRRQDYNEQFF. The CDR3 DNA sequence: TGTGCCAGCAGTTACAGGCGACAGGACTACAATGAGCAGTTCTTC.

This clonotype was counted at least ten times. The V call is TRBV13, the J call TRBJ1-2; tentatively, D is TRBD1 (5 bases). Trimming shortened V by 5 bases and J by 6 bases, and 10 bases separated the two germline ends. Germline values: CDR1 PRHDT, CDR2 FYEKMQ (reference sequence). The CDR3 sequence is 12 residues long. The CDR3 region has the DNA TGTGCCAGCAGCCCCACGGGGGATGGCTACACCTTC. Protein product: CASSPTGDGYTF. The full variable domain, completed using reference TRBV13 and TRBJ1-2, is AAGVIQSPRHLIKEKRETATLKCYPIPRHDTVYWYQQGPGQDPQFLISFYEKMQSDKGSIPDRFSAQQFSDYHSELNMSSLELGDSALYFCASSPTGDGYTFGSGTRLTVV.

This clonotype turned up a few times. The chain carries TRBV3-1 and TRBJ1-2; no clear D. V was cut by 0 bases and J by 5 bases, with 13 bases left in between. The CDR3 contains 15 residues. CDR1 and CDR2 (germline): LGHDT, YNNKEL (reference sequence). CDR3 bases: TGTGCCAGCAGCCAAGAGCGTAGAGGAGGATATGGCTACACCTTC. Amino acid sequence: CASSQERRGGYGYTF.

The rearrangement uses TRBV6-6 and TRBJ1-1, with a tentative D call TRBD1 (6 bases). V dropped 6 bases and J dropped 11 bases, with 22 bases sitting between them. Germline V gene data show CDR1 as MNHNY and CDR2 as SVGAGI (reference sequence). CDR3 length equals 14 residues. This CDR3 reads CASRVVSSGVEAFF. CDR3 sequence (DNA): TGTGCCAGCAGGGTGGTTTCTTCAGGGGTCGAGGCTTTCTTT.

This clonotype was observed many times. The gene calls are TRBV6-5 and TRBJ1-3, with D perhaps matching TRBD1 (5 bases). The CDR3 extends over 16 amino acids. Between the trimmed V and J ends, which lost 0 bases and 5 bases, there was a span of 14 bases. Germline loops: CDR1 MNHEY, CDR2 SVGAGI. The CDR3 sequence: CASSYSRDGERNTIYF. Written as DNA, the CDR3 is TGTGCCAGCAGTTACTCAAGGGACGGCGAGAGAAACACCATATATTTT.

V usage is TRBV5-6 and J usage is TRBJ2-2, with TRBD2 identical over 13 bases. The CDR3 loop spans 16 amino acids. CDR1 and CDR2 from the germline V gene are SGHDT and YYEEEE. Trimming at V came to 2 bases and at J to 7 bases, leaving 5 bases not matched to a gene. CDR3 amino acids: CASSLLAGGPVGELFF. The CDR3 nucleotides are TGTGCCAGCAGCTTACTAGCGGGGGGGCCGGTCGGGGAGCTGTTTTTT.

This chain connects TRBV3-1 to TRBJ2-7; D remains ambiguous. In germline, CDR1 is LGHDT, CDR2 YNNKEL (reference sequence). Between the trimmed V and J ends, which lost 4 bases and 0 bases, there was a span of 10 bases. The CDR3 is 14 residues long. The CDR3 region has the DNA TGTGCCAGCAGCCGGATTGAGGCCTCCTACGAGCAGTACTTC. Translation gives CASSRIEASYEQYF.

This clonotype was recorded at least ten times. This rearrangement joins TRBV2 to TRBJ2-2, with D perhaps TRBD2 (5 bases). CDR1 and CDR2 (germline): SNHLY, FYNNEI. Trimming cost V 11 bases and J 2 bases, with 15 bases left between them. This CDR3 has 14 residues. CDR3 loop: CAYKRGSNTGELFF. DNA of the CDR3: TGTGCCTACAAGAGAGGGTCAAACACCGGGGAGCTGTTTTTT.

This clonotype showed up many times. V gene TRBV20-1 combines with J gene TRBJ2-5; D unresolved. Trimming stripped 5 bases from V and 6 bases from J, with 13 bases between. Germline V lookup: CDR1 DFQATT, CDR2 SNEGSKA (reference sequence). CDR3 length: 12 amino acids. CDR3 nucleotides: TGCAGTGCTTCACGGGCTTTGAAGACCCAGTACTTC. Amino acids: CSASRALKTQYF.

V is TRBV20-1 and J is TRBJ2-7; maybe TRBD2 (6 bases). V lost 3 bases and J lost 1, with 22 bases in between. Germline assignment: CDR1 DFQATT and CDR2 SNEGSKA (reference sequence). This CDR3 contains 17 residues. The CDR3 nucleotides read TGCAGTGCTAGGGACCCCGTAGGCCGGGGACTTTCCTACGAGCAGTACTTC. Its translation: CSARDPVGRGLSYEQYF.

J is TRBJ1-2 and V is TRBV24-1, with D perhaps matching TRBD1 (6 bases). The CDR3 is 15 amino acids. V lost 4 bases and J lost 8, with 19 bases in between. Germline V lookup: CDR1 KGHDR, CDR2 SFDVKD. CDR3 loop: CATSDPGGGALGYTF. DNA for the CDR3: TGTGCCACCAGTGACCCCGGCGGGGGGGCGCTCGGCTACACCTTC.

This clonotype was picked up a small number of times. This chain links TRBV28 with TRBJ1-4; 8 bases line up with TRBD1. CDR1 MDHEN and CDR2 SYDVKM come from the germline V gene. The CDR3 contains 15 residues. Losses at the gene ends were 2 bases for V and 7 bases for J; bases not matched to a gene: 6. The CDR3 sequence is CASSLPQGATEKLFF. In nucleotides, the CDR3 is TGTGCCAGCAGTTTACCCCAGGGGGCGACTGAAAAACTGTTTTTT.

This clonotype was counted many times. The rearrangement uses TRBV29-1 and TRBJ2-3, with TRBD1 matching 8 bases. Germline V gene data show CDR1 as SQVTM and CDR2 as ANQGSEA. J gave up 1 base and V 5 bases, and 5 bases lay outside the gene matches. The CDR3 sequence is 14 residues long. The CDR3 coding sequence is TGCAGCGTTTCGGGACAGGCCCGCACAGATACGCAGTATTTT. Protein product: CSVSGQARTDTQYF.

The V gene is TRBV7-2, the J gene TRBJ1-1, with D possibly matching TRBD1 (6 bases). This CDR3 has 16 residues. Germline lookup yields CDR1 SGHTA and CDR2 FQGNSA. V was trimmed by 4 bases and J by 1 base, leaving 16 bases between them. The CDR3, as DNA: TGTGCCAGCAGCTCACAGCCGTTACAGGGGAACACTGAAGCTTTCTTT. It translates to CASSSQPLQGNTEAFF.

The table lists this clonotype with many counts. The gene calls are TRBV7-9 and TRBJ1-1, with D unclear. Germline loops: CDR1 SEHNR, CDR2 FQNEAQ (reference sequence). V lost 5 bases, J lost 4 bases, and 8 bases lay in between. The CDR3 totals 12 residues. As DNA, the CDR3 is TGTGCCAGCAGCAAGACGGGCACTGAAGCTTTCTTT. Translation: CASSKTGTEAFF.

The V gene is TRBV29-1, the J gene TRBJ1-2; no clear D gene. The length of the CDR3 is 14 residues. Germline V gives CDR1 SQVTM, CDR2 ANQGSEA. V was shortened by 0 bases and J by 8 bases, with 16 bases between the two germline ends. CDR3 protein: CSVEDLRQREGYTF. Written as DNA, the CDR3 is TGCAGCGTTGAAGATCTTCGGCAGCGGGAGGGCTACACCTTC.

In its sample, this clonotype was seen a few times. The chain couples TRBV5-1 to TRBJ1-1; D not certain. Germline V gene sequence: CDR1 SGHRS, CDR2 YFSETQ. V lost 2 bases, J lost 0 bases, and 11 bases lay in between. This CDR3 spans 15 amino acids. This CDR3 is CASSLGFQVNTEAFF. Written as DNA, the CDR3 is TGCGCCAGCAGCTTAGGCTTTCAGGTGAACACTGAAGCTTTCTTT.

This clonotype was picked up a small number of times. The CDR3 loop reads CASSYSRPSGTAYEQYF. CDR3 nucleotides: TGTGCCAGCAGTTACTCGAGGCCCTCGGGGACCGCCTACGAGCAGTACTTC. The chain carries TRBV6-5 and TRBJ2-7, with D possibly called TRBD1 or TRBD2 (5 bases each). V was shortened by 0 bases and J by 2 bases, with 17 bases between the two germline ends. The CDR3 loop spans 17 amino acids. The germline gives CDR1 MNHEY, CDR2 SVGAGI.

The rearrangement uses TRBV7-9 and TRBJ2-1; TRBD2 aligns across 12 bases. The junction had 8 bases not matched to a gene; V was cut back by 2 bases and J by 9 bases. Germline V lookup: CDR1 SEHNR, CDR2 FQNEAQ (reference sequence). This CDR3 comprises 16 residues. The CDR3 sequence is CASSLLAGGPLPEQFF. The CDR3 nucleotides are TGTGCCAGCAGCTTACTAGCGGGGGGGCCGTTGCCTGAGCAGTTCTTC.